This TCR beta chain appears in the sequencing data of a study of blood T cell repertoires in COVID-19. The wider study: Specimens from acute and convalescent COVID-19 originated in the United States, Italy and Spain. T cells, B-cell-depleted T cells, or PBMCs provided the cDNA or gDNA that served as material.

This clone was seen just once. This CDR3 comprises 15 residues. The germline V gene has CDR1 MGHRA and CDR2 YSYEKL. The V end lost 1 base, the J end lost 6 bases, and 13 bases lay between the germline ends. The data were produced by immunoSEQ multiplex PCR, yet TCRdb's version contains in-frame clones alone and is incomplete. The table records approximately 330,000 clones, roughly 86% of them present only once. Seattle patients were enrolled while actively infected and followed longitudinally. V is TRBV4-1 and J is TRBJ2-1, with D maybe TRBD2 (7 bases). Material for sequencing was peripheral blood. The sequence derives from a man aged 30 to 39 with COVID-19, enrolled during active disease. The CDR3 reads CASSQAAGASNEQFF. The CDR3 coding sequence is TGCGCCAGCAGCCAAGCGGCGGGGGCATCCAATGAGCAGTTCTTC.